This T cell receptor beta chain appears in the sequencing data of a study of T cell changes during pregnancy in multiple sclerosis. Profiling relied on immunoSEQ multiplex PCR, and the TCRdb table lists in-frame clones only, not all of them. The table lists some 54,000 clones, 94% of them singletons. This clonotype originated in a female donor with multiple sclerosis, enrolled in a pregnancy study. Sequences were derived from CD8+ T cells from peripheral blood mononuclear cells, sampled in the third trimester of pregnancy.

The CDR3 loop reads CASSEDRDQPQHF. As DNA, the CDR3 is TGTGCCAGCAGTGAAGACAGGGATCAGCCCCAGCATTTT. The V and J genes are TRBV6-1 and TRBJ1-5; D may be TRBD1 (6 bases). Per the germline V gene, CDR1 is MNHNS and CDR2 is SASEGT. Deletions cut 1 base from V and 5 bases from J, with 6 bases between. There are 13 residues in the CDR3.